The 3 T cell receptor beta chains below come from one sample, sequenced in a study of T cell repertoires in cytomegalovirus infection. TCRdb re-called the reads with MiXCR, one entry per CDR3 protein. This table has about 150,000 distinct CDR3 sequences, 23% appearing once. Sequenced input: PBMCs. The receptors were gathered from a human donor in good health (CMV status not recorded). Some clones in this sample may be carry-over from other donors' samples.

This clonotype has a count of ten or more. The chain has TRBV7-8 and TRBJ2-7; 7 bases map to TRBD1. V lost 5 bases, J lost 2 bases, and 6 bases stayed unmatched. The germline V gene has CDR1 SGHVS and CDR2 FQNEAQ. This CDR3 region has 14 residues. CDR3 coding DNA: TGTGCCAGCAGCACCCGACAGGGCCCCTACGAGCAGTACTTC. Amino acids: CASSTRQGPYEQYF.

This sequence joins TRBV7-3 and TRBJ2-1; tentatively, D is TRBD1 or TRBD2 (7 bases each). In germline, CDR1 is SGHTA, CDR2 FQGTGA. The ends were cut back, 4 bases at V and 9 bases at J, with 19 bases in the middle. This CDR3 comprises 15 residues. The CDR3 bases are TGTGCCAGCAGCTATACAGGGGAGGGGGTGGGTGAGCAGTTCTTC. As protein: CASSYTGEGVGEQFF.

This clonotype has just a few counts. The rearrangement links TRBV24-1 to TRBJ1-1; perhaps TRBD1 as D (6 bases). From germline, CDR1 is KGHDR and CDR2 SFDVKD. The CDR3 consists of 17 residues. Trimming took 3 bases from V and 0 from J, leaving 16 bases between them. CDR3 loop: CATSDLKRQDLNTEAFF. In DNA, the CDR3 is TGTGCCACCAGTGATCTCAAGAGACAGGACTTGAACACTGAAGCTTTCTTT.